The TCR beta chain under discussion was sequenced for a study of blood T cells in healthy people across ages. The use of a sample-barcoded 5' primer and a J-beta primer mix characterized a second PCR of about 6 to 11 cycles. TCRdb ran MiXCR on the 5' RACE reads and lists one entry per CDR3 protein. The table lists some 1,000,000 distinct CDR3 sequences, under 30% of them singletons. CDR1 and CDR2 (germline): MDHEN, SYDVKM. Trimming took 8 bases from V and 5 from J, leaving 15 bases between them. The CDR3 consists of 13 residues. The same specimen was also included in a second study, on T cells of mothers and their children. This second study notes: The donors comprised more than 5 children and their three healthy Caucasian mothers. Mothers yielded over 8 million CDR3 reads, children 2.5 million to 3.5 million each. No T cell clones of persistent microchimeric origin were detected.

Sample: blood. The rearrangement joins TRBV28 to TRBJ1-2, with D tentatively TRBD1 (6 bases). The receptor comes from a girl aged 2 to 9 in good health. For the CDR3, the DNA is TGTGCCAGCGGGGACAAACAGGTGTATGGCTACACCTTC. Its protein product is CASGDKQVYGYTF.